The 16 T cell receptor beta chains reported below all come from one sample, sequenced in a study of a mutant IDH1 vaccine in newly diagnosed glioma. Time point reported: baseline, week 1 (first vaccination visit). As to treatment: pre-vaccination baseline after standard-of-care therapy. Assay: immunoSEQ multiplex PCR; the TCRdb copy retains only in-frame clones and omits some. The sample carries about 46,000 clones, 65% to 80% recorded once. The specimen was PBMCs, collected from a glioma patient treated with radiotherapy, temozolomide or both. These receptor sequences come from a woman aged 40-49 years with glioma.

This clone was seen only a few times. J is TRBJ1-1 and V is TRBV7-8, with unresolved D. This CDR3 has 11 amino acids. The ends were cut back, 2 bases at V and 8 bases at J, with 6 bases in the middle. Germline CDR1 SGHVS, CDR2 FQNEAQ. The CDR3 DNA reads TGTGCCAGCAGCTTACAGGTAGAAGCTTTCTTT. Amino acids: CASSLQVEAFF.

This chain links TRBV30 with TRBJ1-3; D perhaps matches TRBD1 (6 bases). Trimming removed 1 base at V and 4 bases at J, with 8 bases between. The germline gives CDR1 GTSNPN, CDR2 SVGIG (reference sequence). The CDR3 covers 13 residues. The CDR3 loop reads CAWSGTAGNTIYF. CDR3 bases: TGTGCCTGGAGTGGGACAGCCGGAAACACCATATATTTT.

The chain joins TRBV7-8 to TRBJ1-1; 7 nucleotides line up with TRBD1. Losses at the gene ends were 3 bases for V and 1 base for J; bases not matched to a gene: 5. This CDR3 is built from 15 residues. Germline CDR1 reads SGHVS; CDR2 reads FQNEAQ. The CDR3 DNA reads TGTGCCAGCAGCTTTACAGGGGTGGGGAACACTGAAGCTTTCTTT. This translates into CASSFTGVGNTEAFF. The variable domain in full, with the rest retrieved from reference TRBV7-8 and TRBJ1-1, is GAGVSQSPRYKVAKRGQDVALRCDPISGHVSLFWYQQALGQGPEFLTYFQNEAQLDKSGLPSDRFFAERPEGSVSTLKIQRTQQEDSAVYLCASSFTGVGNTEAFFGQGTRLTVV.

The gene calls are TRBV6-5 and TRBJ1-6; D perhaps matches TRBD1 (5 bases). V lost 0 bases and J 10 bases, leaving 13 bases between the germline ends. Germline V gives CDR1 MNHEY, CDR2 SVGAGI. The CDR3 spans 15 residues. The CDR3 here is CASSYSRGGASPLHF. The CDR3 coding sequence is TGTGCCAGCAGTTACTCGCGCGGGGGTGCATCACCCCTCCACTTT.

The chain joins TRBV7-9 to TRBJ2-3, with 8 positions matching TRBD2. CDR1 and CDR2 from the germline V gene are SEHNR and FQNEAQ (reference sequence). The ends lost 4 bases at V and 5 bases at J; junction bases unmatched: 2. The CDR3 totals 13 residues. This CDR3 reads CASSSGGVDTQYF. In DNA form, the CDR3 reads TGTGCCAGCAGCTCGGGGGGGGTAGATACGCAGTATTTT.

Here the CDR3 reads CASSYGPDYEQYF. CDR3 DNA: TGTGCCAGCAGTTACGGGCCCGACTACGAGCAGTACTTC. The V call is TRBV6-5, the J call TRBJ2-7; no firm D call. The germline V gene has CDR1 MNHEY and CDR2 SVGAGI. There are 13 residues in the CDR3. With 2 bases removed from V and 3 bases from J, the gap between germline ends came to 8 bases.

V gene TRBV13 combines with J gene TRBJ1-1, with a weak D call TRBD1 (6 bases). Trimming removed 4 bases at V and 6 bases at J, with 12 bases between. Germline CDR1 PRHDT, CDR2 FYEKMQ (reference sequence). The CDR3 contains 13 residues. CDR3 nucleotide sequence: TGTGCCAGCAGCTCCAGGGGAGGGGCTGAAGCTTTCTTT. Protein sequence: CASSSRGGAEAFF.

CDR3 amino acids: CASRVWGTGELFF. The CDR3 nucleotides are TGTGCCAGCAGGGTCTGGGGCACCGGGGAGCTGTTTTTT. This rearrangement joins TRBV2 to TRBJ2-2, with no clear D. The ends were cut back, 6 bases at V and 4 bases at J, with 9 bases in the middle. The CDR3 consists of 13 residues. Germline V lookup: CDR1 SNHLY, CDR2 FYNNEI.

V and J are TRBV6-5 and TRBJ1-1; a weak D match, TRBD1 (6 bases). Trimming took 4 bases from V and 3 from J, leaving 18 bases between them. The CDR3 is 16 amino acids. The germline CDR1 and CDR2 sequences are MNHEY and SVGAGI. The chain's CDR3 is CASSFRQATGHTEAFF. The CDR3 bases are TGTGCCAGCAGTTTTAGACAGGCCACGGGGCACACTGAAGCTTTCTTT.

The chain joins TRBV19 to TRBJ2-2, with D maybe TRBD1 (6 bases). The length of the CDR3 is 15 residues. V was cut by 3 bases and J by 6 bases, with 14 bases left in between. Germline V gives CDR1 LNHDA, CDR2 SQIVND (reference sequence). CDR3 nucleotide sequence: TGTGCCAGTAGTATTGGGCAGGGGTTTCCCGGGGAGCTGTTTTTT. Protein: CASSIGQGFPGELFF.

V usage is TRBV6-1 and J usage is TRBJ2-7; tentatively, D is TRBD1 (5 bases). Germline values: CDR1 MNHNS, CDR2 SASEGT. The CDR3 loop spans 15 amino acids. Trimming left V 4 bases short and J 2 bases short, with 15 bases between. CDR3 sequence (DNA): TGTGCCAGCAGTGCACTATTTACAGGAGCCTACGAGCAGTACTTC. Its protein product is CASSALFTGAYEQYF.

V usage is TRBV2 and J usage is TRBJ1-4; a possible D gene is TRBD1 (6 bases). CDR3 size: 14 residues. Germline CDR1 and CDR2: SNHLY and FYNNEI. Deletions cut 7 bases from V and 0 bases from J, with 9 bases between. Here the CDR3 reads CASNRQATNEKLFF. In nucleotides, the CDR3 is TGTGCCAGCAATAGACAGGCAACTAATGAAAAACTGTTTTTT.

The J gene is TRBJ2-2, the V gene TRBV5-1, with D perhaps assigned TRBD1 or TRBD2 (5 bases each). CDR3 size: 16 residues. Germline V gene sequence: CDR1 SGHRS, CDR2 YFSETQ. Trimming pared 0 bases from V and 2 bases from J, leaving 11 bases between. The CDR3 DNA follows: TGCGCCAGCAGCTTGGTATCGGGGCCCAACACCGGGGAGCTGTTTTTT. Protein: CASSLVSGPNTGELFF.

The chain links TRBV7-8 to TRBJ2-1; unclear D gene. The length of the CDR3 is 15 residues. Between the trimmed V and J ends, which lost 1 base and 6 bases, there was a span of 13 bases. CDR1 is SGHVS, CDR2 FQNEAQ, per germline. The CDR3 bases are TGTGCCAGCAGCTTAGGTGCAGGATTCGGCAATGAGCAGTTCTTC. Protein sequence: CASSLGAGFGNEQFF.

This sequence joins TRBV5-1 and TRBJ1-2; no firm D call. Germline V lookup: CDR1 SGHRS, CDR2 YFSETQ. The CDR3 extends over 13 amino acids. Trimming removed 4 bases at V and 8 bases at J, with 15 bases between. This chain's CDR3 is CASSPSHSQGYTF. In DNA form, the CDR3 reads TGCGCCAGCAGCCCGTCCCACTCCCAGGGCTACACCTTC.

The chain couples TRBV7-2 to TRBJ1-2; perhaps TRBD1 as D (5 bases). The V gene's germline CDR1 is SGHTA and CDR2 FQGNSA. The CDR3 is made up of 13 amino acids. V shed 5 bases and J shed 4 bases, with 11 bases lying between them. CDR3 in DNA: TGTGCCAGCAGCAAGGGACTTATCTATGGCTACACCTTC. It encodes CASSKGLIYGYTF.